The 20 T cell receptor beta chains below come from one sample, sequenced in a study of ipilimumab plus nivolumab after autologous stem cell transplantation. Assay: immunoSEQ multiplex PCR; the TCRdb copy retains only in-frame clones and omits some. The sample carries roughly 17,000 clones, approximately 79% recorded once. Specimen: PBMCs, collected in a trial of ipilimumab plus nivolumab as post-transplant consolidation. The receptors were sampled from a male donor with diffuse large B-cell lymphoma.

The chain combines TRBV5-4 with TRBJ2-5; TRBD1 is a possible D gene (5 bases). Germline values: CDR1 SGHNT, CDR2 YYREEE (reference sequence). Trimming pared 4 bases from V and 5 bases from J, leaving 12 bases between. This CDR3 region has 13 residues. The CDR3 coding sequence is TGTGCCAGCAGCCAGGCCCAGGGCGAGACCCAGTACTTC. Translated, it gives CASSQAQGETQYF.

The chain combines TRBV5-1 with TRBJ2-1; 12 bases match TRBD1. Germline-derived CDR1 and CDR2 are SGHRS and YFSETQ. The J segment lost 9 bases and the V segment lost 4 bases, leaving 8 bases of the junction unmatched. This CDR3 comprises 15 residues. This chain's CDR3 is CASSLRDRGPLEQFF. As DNA, the CDR3 is TGCGCCAGCAGCCTCCGGGACAGGGGGCCGCTTGAGCAGTTCTTC.

The chain uses TRBV27 and TRBJ1-4; no definite D call. The germline V and J ends were trimmed by 6 bases and 13 bases, with 15 bases remaining between them. CDR3 length: 12 residues. The germline gives CDR1 MNHEY, CDR2 SMNVEV (reference sequence). Written as DNA, the CDR3 is TGTGCCAGCAGAAACCGGACGGGAGCACTGTTTTTT. This codes for CASRNRTGALFF.

The V gene is TRBV27, the J gene TRBJ1-2; the match to TRBD1 covers 7 bases. After removal of 6 bases from V and 2 bases from J, the junction contained 18 bases not matched to a gene. This CDR3 spans 18 amino acids. Germline V CDR1 and CDR2: MNHEY, SMNVEV (reference sequence). This CDR3 is CASRRPTGLRGGNYGYTF. CDR3 in DNA: TGTGCCAGCAGGCGACCTACAGGATTAAGAGGGGGCAACTATGGCTACACCTTC.

Of note for this clone: The same CDR3 also results from other DNA sequences found in this sample. The gene calls are TRBV13 and TRBJ2-2, with 9 bases identical to TRBD2. Per the germline V gene, CDR1 is PRHDT and CDR2 is FYEKMQ (reference sequence). The length of the CDR3 is 16 residues. J lost 1 base, V lost 1 base, and 1 base had no gene match. The CDR3 DNA sequence: TGTGCCAGCAGCTTAGAAGCGGGGGGGAACACCGGGGAGCTGTTTTTT. This translates into CASSLEAGGNTGELFF.

This chain joins TRBV19 and TRBJ1-2, with D hard to call. The CDR3 contains 12 residues. CDR1 LNHDA and CDR2 SQIVND come from the germline V gene (reference sequence). Trimming stripped 8 bases from V and 8 bases from J, with 15 bases between. Here the CDR3 DNA reads TGTGCCAGTCGTCAGGCACCGGGAGGCTACACCTTC. It encodes CASRQAPGGYTF.

V and J are TRBV5-1 and TRBJ2-1; 7 bases map to TRBD1. The CDR3 loop spans 15 amino acids. V was clipped by 0 bases and J by 6 bases; unmatched bases: 6. Looked up from germline, CDR1 is SGHRS and CDR2 is YFSETQ. The CDR3 DNA is TGCGCCAGCAGCTTGGTAGAGACAGGGTTCAATGAGCAGTTCTTC. Its protein is CASSLVETGFNEQFF.

The chain has TRBV19 and TRBJ2-1; TRBD2 aligns across 7 bases. CDR3 length: 15 residues. The V and J ends lost 3 bases and 3 bases, in that order; junction bases with no gene match: 5. Germline V lookup: CDR1 LNHDA, CDR2 SQIVND (reference sequence). CDR3: CASSMRAGYYNEQFF. DNA for the CDR3: TGTGCCAGTAGTATGCGAGCGGGATACTACAATGAGCAGTTCTTC.

The chain joins TRBV7-2 to TRBJ1-2, with D maybe TRBD1 (5 bases). Trimming pared 1 base from V and 4 bases from J, leaving 13 bases between. The CDR3 contains 15 residues. Germline V gives CDR1 SGHTA, CDR2 FQGNSA. For the CDR3, the DNA is TGTGCCAGCAGCTTAGGTTGGGGCGACGGCTATGGCTACACCTTC. This codes for CASSLGWGDGYGYTF.

The chain joins TRBV2 to TRBJ2-3; TRBD2 aligns across 8 bases. CDR1 is SNHLY, CDR2 FYNNEI, per germline. V lost 4 bases and J lost 3; bases outside the gene matches: 12. CDR3 length: 17 amino acids. CDR3 in DNA: TGTGCCAGCAGTGTAGGGGCCAGCGGGGGTAATACAGATACGCAGTATTTT. Its protein is CASSVGASGGNTDTQYF. Combining the CDR3 with reference TRBV2 and TRBJ2-3 gives the whole variable domain EPEVTQTPSHQVTQMGQEVILRCVPISNHLYFYWYRQILGQKVEFLVSFYNNEISEKSEIFDDQFSVERPDGSNFTLKIRSTKLEDSAMYFCASSVGASGGNTDTQYFGPGTRLTVL.

The chain joins TRBV19 to TRBJ2-6; D not certain. Per the germline V gene, CDR1 is LNHDA and CDR2 is SQIVND (reference sequence). With 2 bases removed from V and 2 bases from J, the gap between germline ends came to 13 bases. This CDR3 is 17 amino acids long. CDR3 DNA sequence: TGTGCCAGTAGTATAAAAGGTTTCCTGGCTGGGGCCAACGTCCTGACTTTC. As protein: CASSIKGFLAGANVLTF.

The V call is TRBV9, the J call TRBJ1-3; D gene uncertain. In germline, CDR1 is SGDLS, CDR2 YYNGEE. Trimming left V 0 bases short and J 3 bases short, with 7 bases between. The CDR3 spans 14 residues. Here the CDR3 reads CASSVEQGGNTIYF. The CDR3 nucleotides are TGTGCCAGCAGCGTAGAACAAGGTGGAAACACCATATATTTT. The full variable domain, in which reference TRBV9 and TRBJ1-3 provide the parts outside the CDR3, is DSGVTQTPKHLITATGQRVTLRCSPRSGDLSVYWYQQSLDQGLQFLIQYYNGEERAKGNILERFSAQQFPDLHSELNLSSLELGDSALYFCASSVEQGGNTIYFGEGSWLTVV.

This chain connects TRBV7-9 to TRBJ2-1; D unresolved. V was cut by 3 bases and J by 7 bases, with 4 bases left in between. Germline V gene data show CDR1 as SEHNR and CDR2 as FQNEAQ (reference sequence). The CDR3 loop spans 11 amino acids. The CDR3 bases are TGTGCCAGCAGCTTGAATAATGAGCAGTTCTTC. Translation: CASSLNNEQFF.

The chain carries TRBV7-9 and TRBJ1-1; D uncertain. The CDR3 loop spans 14 amino acids. Trimming stripped 5 bases from V and 0 bases from J, with 10 bases between. Germline CDR1 SEHNR, CDR2 FQNEAQ (reference sequence). The CDR3 region has the DNA TGTGCCAGCAGCCTACAACTAGTGAACACTGAAGCTTTCTTT. This sequence encodes CASSLQLVNTEAFF.

The gene calls are TRBV28 and TRBJ2-2; no clear D gene. Germline V gene sequence: CDR1 MDHEN, CDR2 SYDVKM. Trimming removed 4 bases from V and 7 bases from J, with 7 bases in between. This CDR3 is built from 12 residues. DNA for the CDR3: TGTGCCAGCAGTTCCAGTGACGGGGAGCTGTTTTTT. It yields the protein CASSSSDGELFF. The full variable domain, completed using reference TRBV28 and TRBJ2-2, is DVKVTQSSRYLVKRTGEKVFLECVQDMDHENMFWYRQDPGLGLRLIYFSYDVKMKEKGDIPEGYSVSREKKERFSLILESASTNQTSMYLCASSSSDGELFFGEGSRLTVL.

The chain carries TRBV7-9 and TRBJ2-2, with D possibly being TRBD2 (5 bases). Trimming cost V 6 bases and J 7 bases, with 9 bases left between them. The CDR3 is 12 amino acids. Germline V lookup: CDR1 SEHNR, CDR2 FQNEAQ (reference sequence). The CDR3, as DNA: TGTGCCAGCAGTATAGAGGGCGGGGAGCTGTTTTTT. It is translated as CASSIEGGELFF.

This clone came up once. V is TRBV28 and J is TRBJ2-3; the D is unclear. CDR1 is MDHEN, CDR2 SYDVKM, per germline. Trimming took 5 bases from V and 2 from J, leaving 14 bases between them. CDR3 size: 15 residues. The CDR3 is CASSLFSRLTDTQYF. The CDR3 DNA is TGTGCCAGCAGTCTCTTCTCGAGGCTCACAGATACGCAGTATTTT.

This chain connects TRBV5-1 to TRBJ2-4; no reliable D call. Germline V CDR1 and CDR2: SGHRS, YFSETQ. The CDR3 length is 14 residues. Between the trimmed V and J ends, which lost 2 bases and 6 bases, there was a span of 12 bases. The DNA for the CDR3 is TGCGCCAGCAGCTTTGGGTTAACGGTAAACATTCAGTACTTC. This translates into CASSFGLTVNIQYF.

This chain joins TRBV5-6 and TRBJ1-3, with D hard to call. This CDR3 spans 15 amino acids. V was shortened by 1 base and J by 0 bases, with 8 bases between the two germline ends. The germline V gene has CDR1 SGHDT and CDR2 YYEEEE. DNA of the CDR3: TGTGCCAGCAGCTTGCAAGGTAGCTCTGGAAACACCATATATTTT. Its protein is CASSLQGSSGNTIYF. Using reference TRBV5-6 and TRBJ1-3 for the parts outside the CDR3, the full variable domain is DAGVTQSPTHLIKTRGQQVTLRCSPKSGHDTVSWYQQALGQGPQFIFQYYEEEERQRGNFPDRFSGHQFPNYSSELNVNALLLGDSALYLCASSLQGSSGNTIYFGEGSWLTVV.

The chain recombines TRBV4-1 with TRBJ1-4; a weak D match, TRBD1 (5 bases). This CDR3 is built from 14 residues. Germline-derived CDR1 and CDR2 are MGHRA and YSYEKL. V was cut by 3 bases and J by 4 bases, with 9 bases left in between. In DNA form, the CDR3 reads TGCGCCAGCAGCCACGGGGCCGTTAATGAAAAACTGTTTTTT. Translation: CASSHGAVNEKLFF.